The entry below gives a single T cell receptor (beta chain) sequence along with its context. Its antigen is currently unknown. Each patient experienced a relapse that followed autologous stem cell transplantation, and brentuximab vedotin exposure varied. Magnetic depletion of unwanted cells isolated CD4+ T cells from thawed PBMCs. Complete response, partial response or progressive disease constituted the best responses recorded. The record originates from a study of PD-1 blockade in classical Hodgkin lymphoma. CDR3 length: 13 residues. Trimming took off 8 bases at V and 4 bases at J, with 14 bases between the two ends. Germline loops: CDR1 MNHEY, CDR2 SMNVEV (reference sequence). Data came from immunoSEQ multiplex PCR; TCRdb stores just in-frame clones and leaves some out. This table holds tens of thousands of clones, 84% found once. Study outcomes and limitations: Later analyses included only patients treated at least 1 year post-ASCT. Causes of the repertoire differences remain undefined, possibly disease activity or prior therapy.

The J gene is TRBJ1-2, the V gene TRBV27, with D uncertain. Sequenced material: CD4+ T cells from blood, taken at baseline. This receptor was taken from a human donor with classical Hodgkin lymphoma. In nucleotides, the CDR3 is TGTGCCAGCCCCCCGGTTGGACTCTATGGCTACACCTTC. Its translation: CASPPVGLYGYTF.